This TCR beta chain was sequenced in a study of OX40 agonist ivuxolimab in advanced cancers. Looking at the study overall: Of mixed ages from about 23 to 90 and averaging about 56 years, the group was about 80% male. Study-level findings and limits: What antigens the expanded peripheral T cells recognized was never established. CD8+ T cells showed, on average, more clonal expansion than CD4+ cells. Clonal expansion by week 6 occurred in CD4+ and CD8+ blood T cells (at 0.1 to 3.0 mg/kg).

This CDR3 comprises 14 residues. The ends were cut back, 0 bases at V and 3 bases at J, with 9 bases in the middle. Germline V CDR1 and CDR2: SGHNT, YYREEE (reference sequence). Here immunoSEQ multiplex PCR was the method, and the copy in TCRdb shows in-frame clones only, minus some. Of 66,000 or so clones in the sample, 87% were seen once. Concerning this clone: Its antigen is undetermined.

The chain has TRBV5-4 and TRBJ2-5; D gene unclear. This receptor was taken from an adult with an advanced solid tumor such as melanoma, head and neck, liver or kidney cancer. Sequenced here: CD4+ or CD8+ T cells sorted from blood, sampled in a trial of the OX40 agonist ivuxolimab. The chain's CDR3 is CASSLVDQKETQYF. For the CDR3, the DNA is TGTGCCAGCAGCTTGGTAGACCAAAAAGAGACCCAGTACTTC. Using reference TRBV5-4 and TRBJ2-5 for the parts outside the CDR3, the full variable domain is ETGVTQSPTHLIKTRGQQVTLRCSSQSGHNTVSWYQQALGQGPQFIFQYYREEENGRGNFPPRFSGLQFPNYSSELNVNALELDDSALYLCASSLVDQKETQYFGPGTRLLVL.